This entry lists 22 T cell receptor beta chains sequenced from one sample in a study of blood T cell repertoires in COVID-19. Generated by immunoSEQ multiplex PCR, the TCRdb table keeps only in-frame clones and is missing some. The sample records approximately 71,000 clones, about 81% being singletons. Sample: peripheral blood. These receptors were obtained from a woman of 80 years or more with acute or convalescent COVID-19.

This chain joins TRBV12-3 or TRBV12-4 and TRBJ1-5; 9 nucleotides line up with TRBD1. The V gene end was trimmed by 5 bases and the J gene end by 11 bases; junction bases not matched to a gene: 4. This CDR3 has 12 amino acids. Here the CDR3 reads CASSPDRGAQHF. In DNA, the CDR3 is TGTGCCAGCAGTCCGGACAGGGGAGCCCAGCATTTT.

The V gene is TRBV7-9, the J gene TRBJ2-1; 9 positions agree with TRBD2. CDR1 SEHNR and CDR2 FQNEAQ come from the germline V gene (reference sequence). Germline trimming cut 5 bases from V and 6 bases from J; bases unmatched to any gene: 5. The CDR3 length is 14 residues. CDR3 amino acids: CASSIGTSLNEQFF. DNA for the CDR3: TGTGCCAGCAGCATCGGGACTAGCCTCAATGAGCAGTTCTTC.

V usage is TRBV7-9 and J usage is TRBJ2-5, with 7 bases aligning to TRBD1. With V trimmed by 4 bases and J by 4 bases, 9 bases remained unmatched. The CDR3 loop spans 15 amino acids. From germline, CDR1 is SEHNR and CDR2 FQNEAQ (reference sequence). The CDR3 protein is CASSSYRGSRETQYF. The CDR3 nucleotides read TGTGCCAGCAGCTCTTACAGGGGAAGTAGAGAGACCCAGTACTTC.

The chain carries TRBV6-5 and TRBJ1-5; D unclear. There are 14 residues in the CDR3. Trimming removed 5 bases at V and 6 bases at J, with 14 bases between. Germline assignment: CDR1 MNHEY and CDR2 SVGAGI. The CDR3: CASSTKRAGQPQHF. The CDR3 bases are TGTGCCAGCAGTACGAAGCGGGCGGGTCAGCCCCAGCATTTT.

This clone has only one observation. One junction end does not reproduce the germline sequence, and a read error may be involved. The J gene is TRBJ2-7, the V gene TRBV6-5, with D possibly TRBD2 on 5 matching bases. Per the germline V gene, CDR1 is MNHEY and CDR2 is SVGAGI. The CDR3 has 13 residues. The CDR3 here is CASSSAAPYEQYF. The CDR3 DNA follows: TGTGCCAGTAGTTCAGCGGCGCCCTACGAGCAGTACTTC.

The chain couples TRBV5-1 to TRBJ2-1; perhaps TRBD1 as D (6 bases). The CDR3 has 15 residues. Trimming pared 0 bases from V and 2 bases from J, leaving 9 bases between. In germline, CDR1 is SGHRS, CDR2 YFSETQ. CDR3 bases: TGCGCCAGCAGCTTGGGTACAGGGACCTACAATGAGCAGTTCTTC. Residues: CASSLGTGTYNEQFF.

The rearrangement links TRBV11-1 to TRBJ2-1; D is perhaps TRBD2 (6 bases). V was pared by 5 bases and J by 3 bases, with 14 bases between. The CDR3 totals 15 residues. The V gene's germline CDR1 is SGHAT and CDR2 FQDESV (reference sequence). The CDR3 sequence: CASSLRRAGYNEQFF. The CDR3 bases are TGTGCCAGCAGCCTACGGAGGGCCGGCTACAATGAGCAGTTCTTC.

This chain connects TRBV19 to TRBJ2-2; D remains ambiguous. The CDR3 totals 14 residues. Germline values: CDR1 LNHDA, CDR2 SQIVND (reference sequence). V was cut by 5 bases and J by 1 base, with 8 bases left in between. CDR3 protein: CASSVARNTGELFF. The CDR3 DNA is TGTGCCAGTAGTGTCGCCAGGAACACCGGGGAGCTGTTTTTT.

J is TRBJ2-3 and V is TRBV9; 11 bases are a match to TRBD1. Trimming cost V 0 bases and J 5 bases; bases outside gene matches: 8. CDR1 is SGDLS and CDR2 is YYNGEE in the germline V gene. CDR3 length equals 17 residues. The CDR3 sequence: CASSVAGTGGAVDTQYF. The CDR3, as DNA: TGTGCCAGCAGCGTAGCCGGGACAGGGGGAGCAGTAGATACGCAGTATTTT.

This clone was seen once. CDR3 DNA sequence: TGTGCCAGCTCACCGAGGCGGGGGTGGAACACCGGGGAGCTGTTTTTT. It yields the protein CASSPRRGWNTGELFF. The chain uses TRBV18 and TRBJ2-2; 7 positions agree with TRBD2. CDR3 length equals 16 residues. V trimming: 3 bases; J trimming: 1 base; junction bases outside the gene matches: 5. Germline V gene data show CDR1 as KGHSH and CDR2 as LQKENI.

The V gene is TRBV5-1, the J gene TRBJ2-5, with a tentative D call TRBD1 (5 bases). V lost 6 bases, J lost 4 bases, and 22 bases lay in between. Germline assignment: CDR1 SGHRS and CDR2 YFSETQ. This CDR3 has 16 amino acids. CDR3 coding DNA: TGCGCCAGCACATCGAGAGACAGTAAGAGAGGAGAGACCCAGTACTTC. Its protein is CASTSRDSKRGETQYF.

The rearrangement links TRBV19 to TRBJ2-1; 13 bases agree with TRBD2. The CDR3 consists of 17 residues. Germline V gene sequence: CDR1 LNHDA, CDR2 SQIVND (reference sequence). The V segment lost 4 bases and the J segment 0 bases; nucleotides outside the gene matches: 3. The CDR3 DNA follows: TGTGCCAGTAGTAGACTAGCGGGAGGTCTCTCCTACAATGAGCAGTTCTTC. This translates into CASSRLAGGLSYNEQFF.

The chain employs TRBV5-4 and TRBJ1-4; possibly TRBD1 for D (5 bases). Trimming removed 1 base from V and 6 bases from J, with 10 bases in between. The CDR3 runs 14 residues. Germline values: CDR1 SGHNT, CDR2 YYREEE (reference sequence). CDR3 DNA sequence: TGTGCCAGCAGCTTGACGGGGACTTATGAAAAACTGTTTTTT. Protein: CASSLTGTYEKLFF.

This chain connects TRBV24-1 to TRBJ2-1; 10 nucleotides line up with TRBD2. Germline CDR1 KGHDR, CDR2 SFDVKD. The CDR3 has 16 residues. V lost 4 bases to trimming and J lost 5 bases; unmatched junction nucleotides: 7. Here the CDR3 DNA reads TGTGCCACCAGTGACCCAGCGGGAGGGCCAGACAATGAGCAGTTCTTC. It translates to CATSDPAGGPDNEQFF.

The CDR3 region has the DNA TGTGCCAGCAGTGGTAGCGCCTCCGGGGAGCAGTACTTC. Its translation: CASSGSASGEQYF. The rearrangement uses TRBV25-1 and TRBJ2-7; tentatively, D is TRBD2 (5 bases). Trimming pared 4 bases from V and 7 bases from J, leaving 14 bases between. The CDR3 has 13 amino acids. Germline loops: CDR1 MGHDK, CDR2 SYGVNS.

The chain links TRBV10-3 to TRBJ2-1; 13 bases line up with TRBD2. The CDR3 is 16 amino acids. Trimming took 7 bases from V and 7 from J; bases not matched to a gene: 10. Germline values: CDR1 ENHRY, CDR2 SYGVKD. CDR3 region: CAITQVLAGGQNEQFF. Here the CDR3 DNA reads TGTGCCATCACTCAAGTACTAGCGGGAGGGCAAAATGAGCAGTTCTTC.

The V and J genes are TRBV19 and TRBJ2-7; D may be TRBD2 (5 bases). Deletions cut 6 bases from V and 3 bases from J, with 15 bases between. CDR1 is LNHDA, CDR2 SQIVND, per germline (reference sequence). The CDR3 has 14 residues. This CDR3 is CASSTRGQIYEQYF. The CDR3 DNA follows: TGTGCCAGTAGCACACGGGGTCAGATCTACGAGCAGTACTTC.

The gene calls are TRBV9 and TRBJ2-7; 10 positions match TRBD2. The ends lost 0 bases at V and 3 bases at J; junction bases unmatched: 3. Germline V gives CDR1 SGDLS, CDR2 YYNGEE. There are 15 residues in the CDR3. The CDR3 loop reads CASSVGLAGDYEQYF. CDR3 coding DNA: TGTGCCAGCAGCGTAGGACTAGCGGGCGACTACGAGCAGTACTTC.

The chain joins TRBV7-6 to TRBJ2-3; 7 bases line up with TRBD2. The CDR3 length is 17 residues. V was pared by 1 base and J by 3 bases, with 10 bases of the junction left unmatched. Germline V lookup: CDR1 SGHVS, CDR2 FNYEAQ. The CDR3 DNA reads as TGTGCCAGCAGCTTAGGCTTTTCTAGCGGAACAACAGATACGCAGTATTTT. Translating it yields CASSLGFSSGTTDTQYF. Full variable domain (missing parts from reference TRBV7-6 and TRBJ2-3): GAGVSQSPRYKVTKRGQDVALRCDPISGHVSLYWYRQALGQGPEFLTYFNYEAQQDKSGLPNDRFSAERPEGSISTLTIQRTEQRDSAMYRCASSLGFSSGTTDTQYFGPGTRLTVL.

The chain recombines TRBV18 with TRBJ2-7; 8 nucleotides align to TRBD1. The CDR3 loop spans 15 amino acids. Trimming took 2 bases from V and 6 from J; bases not matched to a gene: 9. Looked up from germline, CDR1 is KGHSH and CDR2 is LQKENI. The DNA of the CDR3 is TGTGCCAGCTCACCAAAGGGACAGGTCCCCTCCGAGCAGTACTTC. As protein: CASSPKGQVPSEQYF.

The V gene is TRBV6-5, the J gene TRBJ2-7; D is perhaps TRBD2 (6 bases). CDR1 is MNHEY and CDR2 is SVGAGI in the germline V gene. Trimming removed 7 bases at V and 0 bases at J, with 13 bases between. This CDR3 has 14 amino acids. The CDR3 loop is CASTRGMSSYEQYF. The CDR3 DNA sequence: TGTGCCAGCACCCGCGGGATGAGCTCCTACGAGCAGTACTTC.

This clone was seen more than once but under ten times. This sequence joins TRBV9 and TRBJ2-6, with D possibly TRBD1 on 6 matching bases. This CDR3 contains 16 residues. Between the trimmed V and J ends, which lost 4 bases and 0 bases, there was a span of 11 bases. Germline-derived CDR1 and CDR2 are SGDLS and YYNGEE. The CDR3 sequence: CASSPGAGSGANVLTF. As DNA, the CDR3 is TGTGCCAGCAGCCCAGGGGCAGGCTCTGGGGCCAACGTCCTGACTTTC.